This TCR beta chain stems from a study of blood T cell repertoires in COVID-19. V lost 4 bases, J lost 0 bases, and 11 bases stayed unmatched. Looked up from germline, CDR1 is MNHEY and CDR2 is SMNVEV (reference sequence). The CDR3 is 19 amino acids. Method: immunoSEQ multiplex PCR; TCRdb's copy keeps in-frame clones and lacks some. This sample carries roughly 100,000 clones, 81% of them seen once, and the ten largest clones take around 5%. The chain employs TRBV27 and TRBJ2-6, with 8 bases lining up with TRBD1. The source material was peripheral blood. The TCR comes from a man older than 75 with COVID-19, enrolled during active disease. The CDR3 DNA sequence: TGTGCCAGCAGTTCCATTGGCACAGGGGGTTCCTCTGGGGCCAACGTCCTGACTTTC. Translated, it gives CASSSIGTGGSSGANVLTF.